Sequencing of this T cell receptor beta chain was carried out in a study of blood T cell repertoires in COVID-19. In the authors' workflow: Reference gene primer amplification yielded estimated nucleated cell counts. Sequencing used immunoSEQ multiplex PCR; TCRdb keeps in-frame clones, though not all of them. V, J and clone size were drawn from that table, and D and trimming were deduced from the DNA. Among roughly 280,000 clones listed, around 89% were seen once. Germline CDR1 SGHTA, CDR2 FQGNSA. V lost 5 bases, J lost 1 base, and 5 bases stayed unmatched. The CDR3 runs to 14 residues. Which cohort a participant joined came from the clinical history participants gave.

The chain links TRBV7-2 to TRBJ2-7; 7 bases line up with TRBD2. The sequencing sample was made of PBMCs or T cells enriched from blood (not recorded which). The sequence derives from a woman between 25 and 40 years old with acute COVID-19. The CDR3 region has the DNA TGTGCCAGCAGCCATCCTAGCGGTTCCTACGAGCAGTACTTC. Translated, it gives CASSHPSGSYEQYF.